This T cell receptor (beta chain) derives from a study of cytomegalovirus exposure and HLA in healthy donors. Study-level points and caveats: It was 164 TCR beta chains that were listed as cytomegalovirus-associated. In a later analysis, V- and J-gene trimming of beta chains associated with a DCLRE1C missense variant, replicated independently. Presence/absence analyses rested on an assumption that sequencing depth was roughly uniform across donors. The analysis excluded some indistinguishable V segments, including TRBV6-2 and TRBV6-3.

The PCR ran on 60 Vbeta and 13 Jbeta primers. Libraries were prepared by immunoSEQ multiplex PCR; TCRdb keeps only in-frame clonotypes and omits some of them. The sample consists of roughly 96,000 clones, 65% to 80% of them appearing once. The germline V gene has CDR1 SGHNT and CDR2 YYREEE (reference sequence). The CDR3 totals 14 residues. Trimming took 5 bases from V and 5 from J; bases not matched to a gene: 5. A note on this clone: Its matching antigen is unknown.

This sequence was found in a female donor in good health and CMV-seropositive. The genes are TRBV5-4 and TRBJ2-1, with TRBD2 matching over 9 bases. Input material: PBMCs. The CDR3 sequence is CASSGERGDNEQFF. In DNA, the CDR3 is TGTGCCAGCAGTGGGGAGCGGGGGGACAATGAGCAGTTCTTC.